A single T cell receptor beta chain is shown here with its context. No conserved phenylalanine or tryptophan ends this CDR3, so it is likely a read error. TCRdb used MiXCR to reprocess the 5' RACE reads, holding one entry per CDR3 protein. The table has almost 250,000 distinct CDR3 sequences, approximately 15% seen once; the top ten hold 2% to 2.5%. The germline V and J ends were trimmed by 3 bases and 4 bases, with 7 bases remaining between them. The CDR3 loop spans 12 amino acids. Germline loops: CDR1 KGHSH, CDR2 LQKENI. This specimen belongs to a study of T-cell memory formation after mild COVID-19.

V is TRBV18 and J is TRBJ2-7; D is perhaps TRBD1 (5 bases). This clonotype was obtained from an adult woman who had mild COVID-19 (a few samples of this study predate the infection). Cell type and time point are not known. The sequenced sample consisted of PBMCs or a T cell subset sorted from them (not recorded which). The DNA of the CDR3 is TGTGCCAGCTCACCGGGGCGTTACGAGCAGTACTTA. Its translation is CASSPGRYEQYL.